This is a list of T cell receptor beta chains from one sample in a study of OX40 agonist ivuxolimab in advanced cancers. The protocol was immunoSEQ multiplex PCR, while the TCRdb copy is restricted to in-frame clones and leaves out a portion. The table includes roughly 50,000 clones, 86% detected once. The material sequenced was CD4+ or CD8+ T cells sorted from blood, taken in a trial of the OX40 agonist ivuxolimab. Receptors were obtained from an adult with an advanced solid tumor such as melanoma, head and neck, liver or kidney cancer. Both conserved end residues are part of each CDR3. A D gene is named only where the DNA matches it firmly. A clone size is listed for some rows: how often the clone was seen (once, few, many), or a class if it is expanded.

.	TRBV10-1	once	TRBJ2-2	TGCGCCAGCAGTGTGGACAGACCAAACACCGGGGAGCTGTTTTTT	CASSVDRPNTGELFF
TRBD1	TRBV18	.	TRBJ1-1	TGTGCCAGCTCACCGCCTGGGACAGTAATGAACACTGAAGCTTTCTTT	CASSPPGTVMNTEAFF
.	TRBV4-2	once	TRBJ2-7	TGTGCCAGCAGCCAAGCCTCAGGGTGGGAGCAGTACTTC	CASSQASGWEQYF
TRBD2	TRBV5-1	.	TRBJ2-1	TGCGCCAGCAGCCTAACTAGCGGGGGGACATTGAAGAACAATGAGCAGTTCTTC	CASSLTSGGTLKNNEQFF
.	TRBV6-5	.	TRBJ1-1	TGTGCCAGCAGATTAAATTCTGAAGCTTTCTTT	CASRLNSEAFF
.	TRBV19	.	TRBJ2-6	TGTGCCAGTAGTCCTAGTTGGGGGGCCGGGGCCAACGTCCTGACTTTC	CASSPSWGAGANVLTF
.	TRBV7-8	.	TRBJ1-1	TGTGCCAGCAGCATCACGACAGCCCGAAACACTGAAGCTTTCTTT	CASSITTARNTEAFF
TRBD1	TRBV18	.	TRBJ1-5	TGTGCCAGCTCAAGCTTAGACAGGGCCAAATATAGCAATCAGCCCCAGCATTTT	CASSSLDRAKYSNQPQHF
.	TRBV19	.	TRBJ1-2	TGTGCCAGTAGTCAGAGCGGTCGGGGGGCCCATGGCTACACCTTC	CASSQSGRGAHGYTF
.	TRBV7-6	.	TRBJ1-5	TGTGCCAGCAGCCTCGCAACGGGCCCTGATCAGCCCCAGCATTTT	CASSLATGPDQPQHF
TRBD2	TRBV7-2	.	TRBJ2-7	TGTGCCAGCAGCGCCGGGACTAGCGGGGGGGCCCGGGGAGAGCAGTACTTC	CASSAGTSGGARGEQYF
TRBD2	TRBV2	.	TRBJ2-2	TGTGCCAGCAGTCAGAGCGGGGACACCGGGGAGCTGTTTTTT	CASSQSGDTGELFF
.	TRBV2	.	TRBJ2-7	TGTGCCAGCAGGGGACGGCACTGGGCCGAGCAGTACTTC	CASRGRHWAEQYF
.	TRBV27	once	TRBJ1-3	TGTGCCAGCAGTAAATTTTCAGGAGTCTCTGGAAACACCATATATTTT	CASSKFSGVSGNTIYF
.	TRBV7-6	.	TRBJ2-2	TGTGCCAGCAGCAAACAGGACAGGAGGGGAGGGGAGCTGTTTTTT	CASSKQDRRGGELFF
.	TRBV5-1	.	TRBJ2-1	TGCGCCAGCAGCTTGGTTGTGGCCGGAGCTGAGCAGTTCTTC	CASSLVVAGAEQFF
TRBD1	TRBV5-6	.	TRBJ1-2	TGTGCCAGCAGCCCGAGGGGGCAAAACTATGGCTACACCTTC	CASSPRGQNYGYTF
.	TRBV5-1	.	TRBJ2-5	TGCGCCAGCAGCCTCCCGACTAGGTGGGGCCCGGAGGCTGAGACCCAGTACTTC	CASSLPTRWGPEAETQYF
TRBD1	TRBV5-1	once	TRBJ1-1	TGCGCCAGCAGCACCCGACAGGGTGGGGGCACTGAAGCTTTCTTT	CASSTRQGGGTEAFF
TRBD2	TRBV29-1	.	TRBJ2-2	TGCAGCGTAGCGGGGGCAAACACCGGGGAGCTGTTTTTT	CSVAGANTGELFF
.	TRBV6-1	.	TRBJ1-5	TGTGCCAGCAGTCCCCAGCTCAATCAGCCCCAGCATTTT	CASSPQLNQPQHF
.	TRBV5-1	once	TRBJ2-2	TGCGCCAGCAGCTTGGCCCGAACAGCCACCGGGGAGCTGTTTTTT	CASSLARTATGELFF
.	TRBV10-3	.	TRBJ2-7	TGTGCCATCAGAGGGTCGGCAGGGCCCTACGAGCAGTACTTC	CAIRGSAGPYEQYF
.	TRBV11-2	.	TRBJ1-6	TGTGCCAGCAGCTCGAGCGATGGGGCCTTAGTCGCTTATTCACCCCTCCACTTT	CASSSSDGALVAYSPLHF
.	TRBV10-3	.	TRBJ1-3	TGTGCCATCAGCCTCGGGGGCACTGGAAACACCATATATTTT	CAISLGGTGNTIYF
.	TRBV20-1	.	TRBJ1-5	TGCAGTGCTAGAAGGGACCGGGAGTGGTATTTT	CSARRDREWYF
.	TRBV5-1	.	TRBJ2-2	TGCGCCAGCAGCACCGGGACAATAGGGGACGGGGAGCTGTTTTTT	CASSTGTIGDGELFF
.	TRBV29-1	.	TRBJ2-2	TGCAGCGTTGCCTTCGGGTGGGAGCTGTTTTTT	CSVAFGWELFF
.	TRBV6-5	.	TRBJ1-1	TGTGCCAGCAGTTACCGGGGAAGCATGAACACTGAAGCTTTCTTT	CASSYRGSMNTEAFF
.	TRBV5-1	.	TRBJ1-2	TGCGCCAGCAGCTACCACACAGGTTGGCCCGGCTACACCTTC	CASSYHTGWPGYTF
.	TRBV18	once	TRBJ1-2	TGTGCCAGCTCACCAGTTCCCCGGGCAGGGGTCTATGGCTACACCTTC	CASSPVPRAGVYGYTF